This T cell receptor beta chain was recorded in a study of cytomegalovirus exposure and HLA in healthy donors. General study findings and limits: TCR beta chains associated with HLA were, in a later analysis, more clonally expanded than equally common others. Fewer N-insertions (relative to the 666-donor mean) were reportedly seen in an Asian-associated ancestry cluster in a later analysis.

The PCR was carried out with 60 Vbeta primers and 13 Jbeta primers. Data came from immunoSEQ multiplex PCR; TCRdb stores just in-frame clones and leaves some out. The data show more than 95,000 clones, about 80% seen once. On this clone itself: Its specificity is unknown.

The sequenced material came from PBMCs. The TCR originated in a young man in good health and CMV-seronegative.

The DNA of the CDR3 is TGTGCCAGTAGTATAGCCCCAGGGGGCAATACAGGAGAAGAAGCTTTCTTT. Amino acids: CASSIAPGGNTGEEAFF. The chain employs TRBV19 and TRBJ1-1; 8 nucleotides align to TRBD1. Germline V gene sequence: CDR1 LNHDA, CDR2 SQIVND (reference sequence). This CDR3 spans 17 amino acids. Trimming at V came to 1 base and at J to 8 bases, leaving 15 bases not matched to a gene.